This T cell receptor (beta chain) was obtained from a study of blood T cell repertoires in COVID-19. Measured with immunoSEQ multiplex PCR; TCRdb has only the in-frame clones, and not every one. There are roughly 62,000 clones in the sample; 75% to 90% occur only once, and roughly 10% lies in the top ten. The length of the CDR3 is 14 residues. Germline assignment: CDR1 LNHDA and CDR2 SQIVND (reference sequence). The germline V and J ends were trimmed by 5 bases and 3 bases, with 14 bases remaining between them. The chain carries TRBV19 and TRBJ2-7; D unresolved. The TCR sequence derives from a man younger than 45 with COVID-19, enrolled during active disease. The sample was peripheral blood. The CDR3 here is CASSSISDSYEQYF. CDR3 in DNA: TGTGCCAGTAGTTCCATAAGCGATAGCTACGAGCAGTACTTC.